This TCR beta chain was identified in a study of blood T cell repertoires in COVID-19. Overall study: In each case, the material was cDNA or gDNA derived from T cells, B-cell-depleted T cells, or PBMCs.

Study processing details: Reference gene primer amplification in the assay estimated nucleated cell counts. TCRdb's table, derived via immunoSEQ multiplex PCR, lists solely in-frame clones and lacks some. Clone size and V and J calls were adopted from that table, with D and trimming inferred from the DNA. This sample has some 200,000 clones, with 65% to 90% found just once. The CDR3 has 13 amino acids. V was cut by 4 bases and J by 3 bases, with 8 bases left in between. The germline V gene has CDR1 SEHNR and CDR2 FQNEAQ (reference sequence). The receptor's source is a man at least 80 years old with acute or convalescent COVID-19. Sample: peripheral blood. The chain recombines TRBV7-9 with TRBJ2-3, with D maybe TRBD1 (6 bases). DNA of the CDR3: TGTGCCAGCAGCTCGAGGGGGACAGATACGCAGTATTTT. As protein: CASSSRGTDTQYF.